This entry lists 19 T cell receptor beta chains sequenced from one sample in a study of lymphopenia after photon versus proton radiotherapy. Profiling relied on immunoSEQ multiplex PCR, and the TCRdb table lists in-frame clones only, not all of them. The sample holds 150,000 to 200,000 clones; about nine tenths are singletons and the top ten take about 4.3%. The sample in question was peripheral blood, obtained from a patient treated with photon-based radiotherapy. These receptors all come from a man aged 50-59 years with gastric cancer.

This rearrangement joins TRBV30 to TRBJ2-5, with D uncertain. Trimming stripped 0 bases from V and 3 bases from J, with 5 bases between. Per the germline V gene, CDR1 is GTSNPN and CDR2 is SVGIG (reference sequence). The CDR3 has 12 residues. CDR3 nucleotide sequence: TGTGCCTGGAGTGTAAGGAAAGAGACCCAGTACTTC. Protein sequence: CAWSVRKETQYF.

This chain joins TRBV6-5 and TRBJ2-7; 8 bases fit TRBD1. CDR3 length equals 12 residues. The V and J ends lost 8 bases and 4 bases, in that order; junction bases with no gene match: 4. Germline V CDR1 and CDR2: MNHEY, SVGAGI. The CDR3 loop is CASQGQGYEQYF. CDR3 DNA sequence: TGTGCCAGCCAAGGACAGGGATACGAGCAGTACTTC.

This clone has only one observation. The rearrangement joins TRBV7-2 to TRBJ2-1, with 10 bases aligning to TRBD2. Trimming cost V 5 bases and J 7 bases; bases outside gene matches: 8. CDR3 length equals 15 residues. CDR1 SGHTA and CDR2 FQGNSA come from the germline V gene. The CDR3 loop reads CASSLASGSRNEQFF. The CDR3 nucleotides are TGTGCCAGCAGCCTCGCTAGCGGGAGTAGGAATGAGCAGTTCTTC.

This clone has a handful of counts. This chain connects TRBV19 to TRBJ1-1; no clear D. The CDR3 spans 13 residues. The germline gives CDR1 LNHDA, CDR2 SQIVND (reference sequence). Trimming pared 3 bases from V and 3 bases from J, leaving 8 bases between. CDR3 sequence (DNA): TGTGCCAGTAGTATGCAGATTTACACTGAAGCTTTCTTT. Amino acids: CASSMQIYTEAFF. The full variable domain, rest sourced from reference TRBV19 and TRBJ1-1, is DGGITQSPKYLFRKEGQNVTLSCEQNLNHDAMYWYRQDPGQGLRLIYYSQIVNDFQKGDIAEGYSVSREKKESFPLTVTSAQKNPTAFYLCASSMQIYTEAFFGQGTRLTVV.

This clone has a single count. The chain links TRBV30 to TRBJ1-2, with D perhaps TRBD1 (5 bases). In germline, CDR1 is GTSNPN, CDR2 SVGIG (reference sequence). V was cut by 0 bases and J by 8 bases, with 10 bases left in between. This CDR3 is 12 amino acids long. The CDR3 DNA reads as TGTGCCTGGAGTGTAGGGGCAGAGGGCTACACCTTC. This sequence encodes CAWSVGAEGYTF.

The chain is built from TRBV5-1 and TRBJ2-5; the D gene is possibly TRBD1 (5 bases). The V end was cut by 1 base, the J end by 2 bases, with 6 bases between. Germline CDR1 SGHRS, CDR2 YFSETQ. There are 13 residues in the CDR3. This CDR3 reads CASSLPGQETQYF. For the CDR3, the DNA is TGCGCCAGCAGCTTGCCAGGGCAAGAGACCCAGTACTTC.

This chain connects TRBV28 to TRBJ2-1, with D possibly TRBD2 on 5 matching bases. V was shortened by 7 bases and J by 0 bases, with 22 bases between the two germline ends. This CDR3 is built from 18 residues. Germline V CDR1 and CDR2: MDHEN, SYDVKM. CDR3 nucleotides: TGTGCCAGCACCCCACTAAAAGATCAGCGGAGCTCCTACAATGAGCAGTTCTTC. Its protein product is CASTPLKDQRSSYNEQFF.

In nucleotides, the CDR3 is TGTGCCAGCAGCGTCTTGGGAACAGATACGCAGTATTTT. It specifies CASSVLGTDTQYF. This rearrangement joins TRBV9 to TRBJ2-3; no firm D call. Looked up from germline, CDR1 is SGDLS and CDR2 is YYNGEE. Trimming took off 2 bases at V and 3 bases at J, with 7 bases between the two ends. The CDR3 has 13 amino acids. Full variable domain (outside the CDR3, taken from reference TRBV9 and TRBJ2-3): DSGVTQTPKHLITATGQRVTLRCSPRSGDLSVYWYQQSLDQGLQFLIQYYNGEERAKGNILERFSAQQFPDLHSELNLSSLELGDSALYFCASSVLGTDTQYFGPGTRLTVL.

V and J are TRBV28 and TRBJ2-3, with D possibly matching TRBD2 (6 bases). V was trimmed by 4 bases and J by 3 bases, leaving 17 bases between them. Looked up from germline, CDR1 is MDHEN and CDR2 is SYDVKM. The CDR3 is made up of 16 amino acids. The DNA of the CDR3 is TGTGCCAGCAGTTCCTCGGGAGTTCGGGGTACAGATACGCAGTATTTT. Its translation is CASSSSGVRGTDTQYF. Full variable domain (rest looked up from reference TRBV28 and TRBJ2-3): DVKVTQSSRYLVKRTGEKVFLECVQDMDHENMFWYRQDPGLGLRLIYFSYDVKMKEKGDIPEGYSVSREKKERFSLILESASTNQTSMYLCASSSSGVRGTDTQYFGPGTRLTVL.

The table lists this clone with a few counts. The genes are TRBV30 and TRBJ1-1; tentative D call: TRBD1 (5 bases). Trimming pared 2 bases from V and 4 bases from J, leaving 17 bases between. The CDR3 extends over 15 amino acids. Germline CDR1 and CDR2: GTSNPN and SVGIG (reference sequence). The DNA of the CDR3 is TGTGCCTGGAGTTCCGGCGTTAGGGGTGGCACTGAAGCTTTCTTT. This translates into CAWSSGVRGGTEAFF.

V gene TRBV6-1 combines with J gene TRBJ2-1; 10 bases are a match to TRBD2. This CDR3 contains 16 residues. Germline CDR1 MNHNS, CDR2 SASEGT. Germline trimming cut 4 bases from V and 4 bases from J; bases unmatched to any gene: 7. The DNA of the CDR3 is TGTGCCAGCAGTGGATCCTGGACTAGCGGTTACAATGAGCAGTTCTTC. It encodes CASSGSWTSGYNEQFF.

The rearrangement joins TRBV13 to TRBJ2-5, with 10 bases matching TRBD2. J lost 1 base, V lost 2 bases, and 4 bases had no gene match. The CDR3 consists of 16 residues. Germline V gene sequence: CDR1 PRHDT, CDR2 FYEKMQ (reference sequence). CDR3 sequence reads: CASSLLAGEGQETQYF. The CDR3, as DNA: TGTGCCAGCAGCTTACTAGCGGGAGAGGGCCAAGAGACCCAGTACTTC.

This sequence joins TRBV7-2 and TRBJ2-1; tentative D call: TRBD2 (6 bases). The germline V gene encodes CDR1 SGHTA and CDR2 FQGNSA. The CDR3 runs to 13 residues. Trimming stripped 5 bases from V and 4 bases from J, with 9 bases between. The CDR3 bases are TGTGCCAGCAGCCGGGACTCTTACAATGAGCAGTTCTTC. Encoded protein: CASSRDSYNEQFF.

The chain recombines TRBV29-1 with TRBJ2-3, with D possibly matching TRBD1 (6 bases). Germline V gives CDR1 SQVTM, CDR2 ANQGSEA. The CDR3 sequence is 14 residues long. Trimming took off 6 bases at V and 0 bases at J, with 13 bases between the two ends. The CDR3 DNA sequence: TGCAGCGTGCAAGGGGGAACTAGCACAGATACGCAGTATTTT. Protein product: CSVQGGTSTDTQYF.

The V gene is TRBV27, the J gene TRBJ2-7, with a weak D call TRBD1 (6 bases). The CDR3 totals 12 residues. V lost 10 bases and J 0 bases, leaving 10 bases between the germline ends. Germline assignment: CDR1 MNHEY and CDR2 SMNVEV (reference sequence). The CDR3 here is CATQGLSYEQYF. The CDR3 DNA is TGTGCCACCCAGGGGCTCTCCTACGAGCAGTACTTC.

The chain links TRBV5-4 to TRBJ2-7; D possibly uses TRBD1 or TRBD2 (6 bases each). Between the trimmed V and J ends, which lost 2 bases and 1 base, there was a span of 16 bases. CDR3 length equals 16 residues. Per the germline V gene, CDR1 is SGHNT and CDR2 is YYREEE (reference sequence). The CDR3 spells CASSFIGGGPSYEQYF. CDR3 nucleotide sequence: TGTGCCAGCAGCTTCATAGGGGGAGGCCCTTCCTACGAGCAGTACTTC.

This clone was seen once. The chain couples TRBV5-1 to TRBJ1-1; D is possibly TRBD1 (6 bases). V lost 4 bases, J lost 6 bases, and 10 bases lay in between. The CDR3 consists of 12 residues. CDR1 and CDR2 from the germline V gene are SGHRS and YFSETQ. The CDR3 nucleotides are TGCGCCAGCAGCCAACAGGGACCTGAAGCTTTCTTT. Translation: CASSQQGPEAFF.

This clone has just a few counts. The CDR3 DNA reads TGTGCCAGCAGTTACTCACGACAGGGGGCTAATGAGCAGTTCTTC. Residues: CASSYSRQGANEQFF. The gene calls are TRBV6-5 and TRBJ2-1; 10 positions agree with TRBD1. The CDR3 consists of 15 residues. V lost 0 bases and J lost 7; bases outside the gene matches: 3. Per germline, CDR1 MNHEY and CDR2 SVGAGI.

The V call is TRBV4-1, the J call TRBJ1-2; D call uncertain. Germline V gene sequence: CDR1 MGHRA, CDR2 YSYEKL. V lost 5 bases, J lost 6 bases, and 13 bases lay in between. The CDR3 runs 13 residues. CDR3 protein: CASSSGRGNGYTF. In DNA, the CDR3 is TGCGCCAGCAGCAGCGGGAGAGGCAATGGCTACACCTTC.